This record covers a single TCR beta chain. Its antigen remains undetermined. Per-nucleotide qualities are absent, and no much larger clonotype sits a single base away. The trial excluded patients who had a history of autoimmune disease or who were on systemic immunosuppression. Peripheral blood for TCR sequencing was drawn from every dose cohort at baseline, at cycle 4 day 1 and at cycle 7 day 1. Samples came from an open-label, multicenter, first-in-human phase I dose-escalation trial of ivuxolimab. Adults with locally advanced or metastatic head and neck squamous cell, hepatocellular, melanoma or renal cell carcinoma were enrolled in the trial. Before TCR sequencing, CD4+ and CD8+ T cells were separately sorted from peripheral blood. Genomic DNA was extracted from sorted cells for sequencing of the TCRbeta CDR3 region. The immunoSEQ Assay was used for sequencing of TCRbeta CDR3 regions. The clones in this table, taken by TCRdb from immuneACCESS, are in-frame only. Not every clone is retained; where verified, under half of the shortfall comes from an unresolved V gene, and the cause of the rest is unknown. The table for this sample lists 70,000 or so clones; 91% of them were counted only once. The ten largest account for about 14% of the sample.

The germline V and J ends show losses of 5 bases and 7 bases respectively, and no gene match explains 4 bases of the junction. CDR1 MNHEY and CDR2 SMNVEV were looked up in the germline V gene (reference sequence). The CDR3, cysteine through phenylalanine, is 15 amino acids long. Only the CDR3 portion is preserved as DNA: 45 bases, with reading frame beginning at the first base. This sample stems from a study of OX40 agonist ivuxolimab in advanced cancers. Regarding the complete study: Ivuxolimab was an agonistic, fully human IgG2 monoclonal antibody directed against OX40 (CD134), a costimulatory receptor. Intravenous ivuxolimab was administered to patients every 2 weeks at six dose levels: 0.01, 0.1, 0.3, 1.5, 3 and 10 mg/kg. Among the 50 to 55 dose-escalation patients, around 19 had hepatocellular carcinoma, 15 or so melanoma, 9 renal cell carcinoma and 9 head and neck cancer. A male proportion of 75% to 85% and a mean age of approximately 58 years, ranging from 23 to 79, were recorded for the dose-escalation cohort. Prior anti-PD-1, anti-PD-L1 or anti-CTLA-4 therapy was permitted, and 30% to 50% of dose-escalation patients had received checkpoint inhibitors. Partial responses occurred in three dose-escalation patients, of whom one had hepatocellular carcinoma and two had cutaneous melanoma. Peripheral TCRbeta sequencing aimed to test whether ivuxolimab altered TCR sequence diversity and caused clonal T-cell expansion. The paper reports the monotherapy dose-escalation portion (N of about 50 patients) of the phase I ivuxolimab trial.

The full study reports these points: In partial responders in the 0.1-3.0 mg/kg groups, normalized peripheral clonal expansion was found to be among the lowest, especially among CD8+ T cells. Low levels of normalized T-cell clonal expansion were also seen in some patients who did not respond. The antigen specificity of the clonally expanded peripheral T cells was not determined. After ivuxolimab, expanded clones were on average more numerous among CD8+ T cells than among CD4+ T cells. At doses of 0.1 to 3.0 mg/kg, clonal expansion of both CD4+ and CD8+ blood T cells was observed from baseline to week 6.

The material was CD4+ or CD8+ T cells sorted from blood, obtained in a trial of the OX40 agonist ivuxolimab. The rearranged chain carries TRBV27 and TRBJ2-1, with 14 bases matching TRBD2. The sequence came from an adult with an advanced solid tumor such as melanoma, head and neck, liver or kidney cancer. The sequenced DNA is TGTGCCAGCAGTCAGGGACTAGCGGGAGTGAATGAGCAGTTCTTC. Translation gives CASSQGLAGVNEQFF.